This TCR beta chain is from a study of blood T cell repertoires in COVID-19. Background on the study: Acute and convalescent COVID-19 specimens originated in the United States, Italy and Spain. PBMCs, B-cell-depleted T cells, or T cells were the source of the cDNA or gDNA that made up the material.

This clone has just one count. In the original processing: Amplification of reference gene primers provided the estimated nucleated cell counts. The protocol was immunoSEQ multiplex PCR, while the TCRdb copy is restricted to in-frame clones and leaves out a portion. V, J and clone size derive from that table, while D and trimming were established from the DNA sequence. Altogether some 670,000 clones are present, just under 90% being singletons, with the ten largest covering under 0.3%. Looked up from germline, CDR1 is SGHDN and CDR2 is FVKESK. V shed 3 bases and J shed 0 bases, with 12 bases lying between them. This CDR3 has 16 amino acids.

The source of this sequence is a woman younger than 30 with acute or convalescent COVID-19. This chain connects TRBV14 to TRBJ1-3, with a possible D match to TRBD1 (5 bases). Input material: peripheral blood. For the CDR3, the DNA is TGTGCCAGCAGCCATCGCGGGGCTCTCTCTGGAAACACCATATATTTT. It yields the protein CASSHRGALSGNTIYF.